This entry concerns a single T cell receptor beta chain. Antigen: not known. This sample stems from a study of OX40 agonist ivuxolimab in advanced cancers. Notes on the study in general: Clones of CD4+ and CD8+ blood T cells grew by week 6 at doses of 0.1 to 3.0 mg/kg.

TCRdb's table, derived via immunoSEQ multiplex PCR, lists solely in-frame clones and lacks some. The table shows 90,000 to 120,000 clones, with more than 85% occurring only once. Per germline, CDR1 KGHSH and CDR2 LQKENI. CDR3 length: 14 amino acids. V dropped 2 bases and J dropped 2 bases, with 10 bases sitting between them. Peripheral blood came from all dose cohorts at three timepoints. The specimen comprised CD4+ or CD8+ T cells sorted from blood, sampled in a trial of the OX40 agonist ivuxolimab. The receptor comes from an adult with an advanced solid tumor such as melanoma, head and neck, liver or kidney cancer. This chain joins TRBV18 and TRBJ2-7; no definite D call. Here the CDR3 reads CASSPGPRTYEQYF. CDR3 bases: TGTGCCAGCTCACCAGGTCCACGAACCTACGAGCAGTACTTC.